Included here is one T cell receptor (beta chain) sequence, with context. This sample is part of a study of blood T cell repertoires in COVID-19. Study context: Some COVID-19 samples were acute and others convalescent; all came from the United States, Italy and Spain. T cells, B-cell-depleted T cells, or PBMCs provided the cDNA or gDNA that served as material.

CDR1 and CDR2 from the germline V gene are SGDLS and YYNGEE. The V segment lost 2 bases and the J segment 7 bases; nucleotides outside the gene matches: 8. This CDR3 region has 15 residues. In the authors' methods: By means of reference gene primer amplification, nucleated cell counts were estimated. Method: immunoSEQ multiplex PCR; TCRdb's copy keeps in-frame clones and lacks some. V, J and clone size are those of that table, while D and trimming were read from the DNA. The table records around 370,000 clones, around 87% of them present only once. The chain combines TRBV9 with TRBJ2-1; the match to TRBD2 covers 8 bases. The receptor was isolated from a woman in her forties or fifties with COVID-19, enrolled during active disease. The sequenced sample consisted of peripheral blood. The CDR3 is CASSVLSGTLNEQFF. CDR3 DNA: TGTGCCAGCAGCGTCCTTAGCGGGACTCTGAATGAGCAGTTCTTC.